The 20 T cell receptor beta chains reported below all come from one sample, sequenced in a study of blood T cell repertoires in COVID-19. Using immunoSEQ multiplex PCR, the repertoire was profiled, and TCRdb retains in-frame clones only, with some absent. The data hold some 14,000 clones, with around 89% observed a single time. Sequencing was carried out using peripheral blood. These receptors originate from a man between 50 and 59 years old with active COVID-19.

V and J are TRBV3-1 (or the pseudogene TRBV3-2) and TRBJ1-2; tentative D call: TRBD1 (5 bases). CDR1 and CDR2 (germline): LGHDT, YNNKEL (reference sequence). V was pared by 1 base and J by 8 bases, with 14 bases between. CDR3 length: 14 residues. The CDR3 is CASSQAVEGLGYTF. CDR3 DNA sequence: TGTGCCAGCAGCCAAGCGGTGGAGGGGCTCGGCTACACCTTC.

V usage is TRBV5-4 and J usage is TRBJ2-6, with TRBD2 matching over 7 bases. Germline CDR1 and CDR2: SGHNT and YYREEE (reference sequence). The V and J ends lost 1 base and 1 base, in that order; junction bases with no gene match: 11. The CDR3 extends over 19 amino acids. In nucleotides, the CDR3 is TGTGCCAGCAGCTTGTGGGGGAGGGCCGGATCTTCTGGGGCCAACGTCCTGACTTTC. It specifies CASSLWGRAGSSGANVLTF.

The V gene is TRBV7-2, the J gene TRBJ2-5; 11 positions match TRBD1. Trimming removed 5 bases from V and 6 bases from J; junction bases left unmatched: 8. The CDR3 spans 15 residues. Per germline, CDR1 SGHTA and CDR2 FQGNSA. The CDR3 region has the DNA TGTGCCAGCAGCACCCGGGACAGGGGGATGAAGACCCAGTACTTC. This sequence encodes CASSTRDRGMKTQYF.

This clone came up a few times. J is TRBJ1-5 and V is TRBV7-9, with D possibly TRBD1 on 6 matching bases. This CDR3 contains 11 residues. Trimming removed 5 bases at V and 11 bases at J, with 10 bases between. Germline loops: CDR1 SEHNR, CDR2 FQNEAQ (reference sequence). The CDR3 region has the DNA TGTGCCAGCAGCCAAGGGACATCCCAGCATTTT. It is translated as CASSQGTSQHF.

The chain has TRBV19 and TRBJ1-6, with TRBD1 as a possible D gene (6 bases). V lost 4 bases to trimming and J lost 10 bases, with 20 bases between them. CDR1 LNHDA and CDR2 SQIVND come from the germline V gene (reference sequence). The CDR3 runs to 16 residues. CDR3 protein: CASSTSRWGQSSPLHF. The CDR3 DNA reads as TGTGCCAGTAGTACCTCCAGGTGGGGGCAATCGTCACCCCTCCACTTT.

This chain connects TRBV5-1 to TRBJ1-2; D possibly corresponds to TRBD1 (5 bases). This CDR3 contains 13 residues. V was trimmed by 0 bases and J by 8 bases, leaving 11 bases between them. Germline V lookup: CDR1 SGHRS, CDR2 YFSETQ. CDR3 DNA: TGCGCCAGCAGCTTGGCCCAGGGTTCCGGCTACACCTTC. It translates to CASSLAQGSGYTF.

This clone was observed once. Here the CDR3 DNA reads TGTGCCAGCAGCTTAGGCACAGGGCACCAAGAGACCCAGTACTTC. Its protein product is CASSLGTGHQETQYF. This chain links TRBV7-6 with TRBJ2-5, with a tentative D call TRBD1 (6 bases). The CDR3 length is 15 residues. The V end was cut by 1 base, the J end by 0 bases, with 9 bases between. The germline V gene has CDR1 SGHVS and CDR2 FNYEAQ.

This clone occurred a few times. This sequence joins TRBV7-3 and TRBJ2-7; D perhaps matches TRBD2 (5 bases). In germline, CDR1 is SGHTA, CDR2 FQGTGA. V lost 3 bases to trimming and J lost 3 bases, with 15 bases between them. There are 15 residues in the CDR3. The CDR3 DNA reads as TGTGCCAGCAGCTTCGGAGGACTGGGGATCTACGAGCAGTACTTC. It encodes CASSFGGLGIYEQYF.

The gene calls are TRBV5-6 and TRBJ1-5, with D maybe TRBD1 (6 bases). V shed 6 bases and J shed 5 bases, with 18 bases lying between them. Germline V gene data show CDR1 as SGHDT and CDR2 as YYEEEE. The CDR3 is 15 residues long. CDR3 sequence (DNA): TGTGCCAGCACCTACGGCGGGGGCCTGGATCAGCCCCAGCATTTT. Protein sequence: CASTYGGGLDQPQHF.

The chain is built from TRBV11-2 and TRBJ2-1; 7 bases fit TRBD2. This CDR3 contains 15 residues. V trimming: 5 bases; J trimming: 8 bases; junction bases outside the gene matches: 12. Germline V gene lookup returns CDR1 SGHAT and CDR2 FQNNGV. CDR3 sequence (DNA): TGTGCCAGCAGCCCAAGGGCGGGAGCTGGTGATGAGCAGTTCTTC. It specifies CASSPRAGAGDEQFF.

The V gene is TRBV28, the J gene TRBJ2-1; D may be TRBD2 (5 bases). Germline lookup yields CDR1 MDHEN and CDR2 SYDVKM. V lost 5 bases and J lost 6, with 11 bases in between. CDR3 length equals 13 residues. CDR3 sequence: CASSPPAGNEQFF. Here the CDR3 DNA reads TGTGCCAGCAGTCCACCGGCGGGCAATGAGCAGTTCTTC.

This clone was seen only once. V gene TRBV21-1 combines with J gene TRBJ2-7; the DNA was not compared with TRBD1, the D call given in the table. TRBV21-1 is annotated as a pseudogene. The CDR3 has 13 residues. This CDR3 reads CASSKTDRDEQYF. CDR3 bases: TGTGCCAGCAGCAAAACAGACAGGGACGAGCAGTACTTC.

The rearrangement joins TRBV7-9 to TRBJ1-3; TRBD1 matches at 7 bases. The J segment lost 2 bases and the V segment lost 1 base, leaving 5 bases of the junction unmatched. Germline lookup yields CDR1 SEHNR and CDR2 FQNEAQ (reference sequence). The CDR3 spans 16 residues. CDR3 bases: TGTGCCAGCAGCTTAGTCGACAGGGACACTGGAAACACCATATATTTT. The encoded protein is CASSLVDRDTGNTIYF.

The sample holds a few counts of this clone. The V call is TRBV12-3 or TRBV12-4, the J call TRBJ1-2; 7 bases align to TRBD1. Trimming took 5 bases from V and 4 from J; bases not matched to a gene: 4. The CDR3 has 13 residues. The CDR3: CASSPTGSYGYTF. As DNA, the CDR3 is TGTGCCAGCAGTCCGACAGGGAGCTATGGCTACACCTTC.

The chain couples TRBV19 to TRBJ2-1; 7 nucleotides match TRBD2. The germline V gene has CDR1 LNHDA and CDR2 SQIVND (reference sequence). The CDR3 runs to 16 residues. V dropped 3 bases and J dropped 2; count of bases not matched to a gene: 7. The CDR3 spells CASSIPGRRTYNEQFF. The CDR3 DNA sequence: TGTGCCAGTAGTATCCCCGGGAGGCGTACCTACAATGAGCAGTTCTTC.

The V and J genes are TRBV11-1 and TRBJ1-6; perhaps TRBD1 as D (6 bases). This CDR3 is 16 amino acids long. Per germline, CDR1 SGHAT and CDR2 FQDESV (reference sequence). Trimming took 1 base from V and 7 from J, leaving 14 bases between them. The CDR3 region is CASSLVGGDWNSPLHF. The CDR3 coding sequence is TGTGCCAGCAGCTTAGTTGGGGGCGACTGGAATTCACCCCTCCACTTT.

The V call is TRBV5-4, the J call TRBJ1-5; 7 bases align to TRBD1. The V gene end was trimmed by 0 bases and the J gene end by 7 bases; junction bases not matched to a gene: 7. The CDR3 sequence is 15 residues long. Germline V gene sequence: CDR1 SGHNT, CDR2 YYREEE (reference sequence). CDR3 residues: CASSLAEDRSQPQHF. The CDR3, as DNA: TGTGCCAGCAGCTTGGCCGAGGACAGGAGCCAGCCCCAGCATTTT.

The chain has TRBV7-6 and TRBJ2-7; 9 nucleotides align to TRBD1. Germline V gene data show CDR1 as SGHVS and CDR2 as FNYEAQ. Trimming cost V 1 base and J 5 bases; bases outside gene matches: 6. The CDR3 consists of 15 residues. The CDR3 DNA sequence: TGTGCCAGCAGCTTAGGCTGGGACAGGGTTGACGAGCAGTACTTC. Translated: CASSLGWDRVDEQYF.

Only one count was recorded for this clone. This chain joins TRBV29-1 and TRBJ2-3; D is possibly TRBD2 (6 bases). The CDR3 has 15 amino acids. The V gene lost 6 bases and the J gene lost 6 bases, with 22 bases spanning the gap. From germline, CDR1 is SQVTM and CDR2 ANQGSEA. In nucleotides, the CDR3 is TGCAGCGTAGCCGTTAATAGCCGGGGGTCGGATACGCAGTATTTT. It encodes CSVAVNSRGSDTQYF.

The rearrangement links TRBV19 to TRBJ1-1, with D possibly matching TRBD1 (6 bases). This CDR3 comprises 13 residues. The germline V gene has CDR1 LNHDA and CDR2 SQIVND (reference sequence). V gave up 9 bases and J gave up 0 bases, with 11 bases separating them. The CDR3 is CASEDRMNTEAFF. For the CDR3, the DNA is TGTGCCAGCGAGGACAGAATGAACACTGAAGCTTTCTTT.